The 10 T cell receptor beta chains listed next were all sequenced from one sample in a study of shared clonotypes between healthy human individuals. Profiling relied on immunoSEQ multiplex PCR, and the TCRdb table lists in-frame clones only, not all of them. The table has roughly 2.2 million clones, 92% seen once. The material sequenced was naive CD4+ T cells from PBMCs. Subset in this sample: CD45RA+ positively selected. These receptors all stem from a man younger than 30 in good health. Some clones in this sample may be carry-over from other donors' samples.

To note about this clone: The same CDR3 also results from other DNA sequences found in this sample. CDR3 sequence (DNA): TGTGCCAGCAGTTACTCTTTTGGGGAGACCCAGTACTTC. Its protein is CASSYSFGETQYF. The chain links TRBV6-5 to TRBJ2-5; no reliable D call. V lost 0 bases and J 5 bases, leaving 7 bases between the germline ends. There are 13 residues in the CDR3. The germline gives CDR1 MNHEY, CDR2 SVGAGI.

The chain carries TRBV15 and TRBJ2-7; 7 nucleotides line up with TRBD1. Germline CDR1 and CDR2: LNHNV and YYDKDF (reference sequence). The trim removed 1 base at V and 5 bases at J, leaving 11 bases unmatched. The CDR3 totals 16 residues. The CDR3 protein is CATSRALRQGTDEQYF. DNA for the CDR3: TGTGCCACCAGCAGAGCCCTCCGACAGGGTACTGACGAGCAGTACTTC.

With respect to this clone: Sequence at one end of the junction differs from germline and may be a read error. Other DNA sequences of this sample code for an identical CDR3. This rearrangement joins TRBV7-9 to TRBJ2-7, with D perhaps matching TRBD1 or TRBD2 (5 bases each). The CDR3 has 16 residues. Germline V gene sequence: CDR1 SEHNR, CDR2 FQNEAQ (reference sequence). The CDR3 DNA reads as TGTGCCAGCAGCCCCGGGCCCCCAGGGAGCTCCTACGAGCAATACTTC. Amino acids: CASSPGPPGSSYEQYF.

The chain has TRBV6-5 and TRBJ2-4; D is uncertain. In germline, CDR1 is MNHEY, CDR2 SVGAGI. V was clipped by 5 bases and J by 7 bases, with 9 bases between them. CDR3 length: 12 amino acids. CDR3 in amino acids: CASSNTRNIQYF. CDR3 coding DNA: TGTGCCAGCAGTAACACGAGGAACATTCAGTACTTC.

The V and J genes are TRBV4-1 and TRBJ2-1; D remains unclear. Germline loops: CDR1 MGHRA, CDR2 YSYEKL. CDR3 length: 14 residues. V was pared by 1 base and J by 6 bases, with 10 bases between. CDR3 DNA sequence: TGCGCCAGCAGCCAAGGGTCGTTTGGCAATGAGCAGTTCTTC. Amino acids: CASSQGSFGNEQFF.

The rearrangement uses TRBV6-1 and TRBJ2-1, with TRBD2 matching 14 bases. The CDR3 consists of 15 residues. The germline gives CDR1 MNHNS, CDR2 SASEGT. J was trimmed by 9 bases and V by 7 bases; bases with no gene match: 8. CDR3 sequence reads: CASTGLAGAGGEQFF. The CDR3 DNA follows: TGTGCCAGCACGGGACTAGCGGGAGCTGGGGGTGAGCAGTTCTTC.

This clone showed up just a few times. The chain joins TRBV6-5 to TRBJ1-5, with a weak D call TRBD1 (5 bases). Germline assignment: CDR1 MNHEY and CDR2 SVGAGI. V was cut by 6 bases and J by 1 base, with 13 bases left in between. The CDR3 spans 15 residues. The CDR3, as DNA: TGTGCCAGCAGAAGGGGCGCATTGAGCAATCAGCCCCAGCATTTT. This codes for CASRRGALSNQPQHF.

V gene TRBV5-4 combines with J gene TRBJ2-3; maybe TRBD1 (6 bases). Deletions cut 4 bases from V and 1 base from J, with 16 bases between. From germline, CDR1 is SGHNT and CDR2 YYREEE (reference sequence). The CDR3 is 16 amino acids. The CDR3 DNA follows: TGTGCCAGCAGCCGAACGCCGGGGACACGCACAGATACGCAGTATTTT. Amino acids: CASSRTPGTRTDTQYF.

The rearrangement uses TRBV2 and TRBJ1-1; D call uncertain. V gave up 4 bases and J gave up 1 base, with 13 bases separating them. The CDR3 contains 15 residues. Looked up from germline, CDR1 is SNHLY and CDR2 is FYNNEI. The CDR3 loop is CASSVRRAGNTEAFF. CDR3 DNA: TGTGCCAGCAGTGTGCGCCGGGCGGGGAACACTGAAGCTTTCTTT.

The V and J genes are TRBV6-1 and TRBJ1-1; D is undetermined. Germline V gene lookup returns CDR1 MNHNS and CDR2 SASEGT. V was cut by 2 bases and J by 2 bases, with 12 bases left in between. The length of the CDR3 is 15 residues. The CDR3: CASSESVGVNTEAFF. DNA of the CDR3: TGTGCCAGCAGTGAATCAGTCGGGGTTAACACTGAAGCTTTCTTT.